This TCR beta chain appears in the sequencing data of a study of blood T cell repertoires in COVID-19. Study as a whole: From T cells, B-cell-depleted T cells, or PBMCs came the material, which was cDNA or gDNA.

With V trimmed by 1 base and J by 0 bases, 13 bases remained unmatched. This CDR3 is 20 amino acids long. Germline CDR1 is MNHEY and CDR2 is SMNVEV (reference sequence). Generated by immunoSEQ multiplex PCR, the TCRdb table keeps only in-frame clones and is missing some. The top ten hold 2.5% to 3.5% of the sample, which has around 200,000 clones, around 80% seen once. The V and J genes are TRBV27 and TRBJ1-5; 9 nucleotides line up with TRBD1. The sequencing input was peripheral blood. This receptor was identified in a man aged 50 to 60 with active or convalescent COVID-19. The CDR3: CASSLLDRGDFLYSNQPQHF. In DNA form, the CDR3 reads TGTGCCAGCAGTTTATTGGACAGGGGAGACTTCTTATATAGCAATCAGCCCCAGCATTTT.